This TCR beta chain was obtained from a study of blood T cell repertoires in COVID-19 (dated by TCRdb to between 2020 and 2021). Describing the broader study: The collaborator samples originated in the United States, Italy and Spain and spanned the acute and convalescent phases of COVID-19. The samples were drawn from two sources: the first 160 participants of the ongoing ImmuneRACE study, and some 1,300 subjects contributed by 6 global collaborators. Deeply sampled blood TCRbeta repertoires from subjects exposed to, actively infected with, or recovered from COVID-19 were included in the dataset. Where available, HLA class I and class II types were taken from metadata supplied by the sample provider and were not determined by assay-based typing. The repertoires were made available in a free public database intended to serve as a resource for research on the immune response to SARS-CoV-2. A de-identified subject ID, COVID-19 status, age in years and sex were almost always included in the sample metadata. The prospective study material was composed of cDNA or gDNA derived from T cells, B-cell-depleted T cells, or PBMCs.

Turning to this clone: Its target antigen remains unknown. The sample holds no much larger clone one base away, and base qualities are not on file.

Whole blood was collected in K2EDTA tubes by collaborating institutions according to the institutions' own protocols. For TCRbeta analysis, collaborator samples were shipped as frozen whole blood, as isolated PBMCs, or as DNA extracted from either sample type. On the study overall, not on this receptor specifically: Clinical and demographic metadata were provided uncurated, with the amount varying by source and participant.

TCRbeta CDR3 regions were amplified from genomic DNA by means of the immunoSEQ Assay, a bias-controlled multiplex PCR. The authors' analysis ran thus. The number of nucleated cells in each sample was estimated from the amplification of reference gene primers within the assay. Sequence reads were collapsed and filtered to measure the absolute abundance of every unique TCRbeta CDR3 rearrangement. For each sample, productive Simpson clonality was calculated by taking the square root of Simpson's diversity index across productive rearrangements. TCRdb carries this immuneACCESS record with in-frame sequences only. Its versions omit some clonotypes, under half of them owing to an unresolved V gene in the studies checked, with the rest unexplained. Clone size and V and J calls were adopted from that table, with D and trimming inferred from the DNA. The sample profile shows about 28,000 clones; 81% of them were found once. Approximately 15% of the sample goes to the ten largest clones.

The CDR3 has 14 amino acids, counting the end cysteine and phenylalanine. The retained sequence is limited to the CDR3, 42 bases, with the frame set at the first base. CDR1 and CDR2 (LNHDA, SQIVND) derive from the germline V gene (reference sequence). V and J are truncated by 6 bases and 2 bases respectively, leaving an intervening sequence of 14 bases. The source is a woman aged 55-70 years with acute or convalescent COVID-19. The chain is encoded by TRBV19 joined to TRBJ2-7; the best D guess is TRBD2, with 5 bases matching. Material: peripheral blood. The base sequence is TGTGCCAGTAGGGCCTCCGGGATTACCTACGAGCAGTACTTC. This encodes CASRASGITYEQYF.